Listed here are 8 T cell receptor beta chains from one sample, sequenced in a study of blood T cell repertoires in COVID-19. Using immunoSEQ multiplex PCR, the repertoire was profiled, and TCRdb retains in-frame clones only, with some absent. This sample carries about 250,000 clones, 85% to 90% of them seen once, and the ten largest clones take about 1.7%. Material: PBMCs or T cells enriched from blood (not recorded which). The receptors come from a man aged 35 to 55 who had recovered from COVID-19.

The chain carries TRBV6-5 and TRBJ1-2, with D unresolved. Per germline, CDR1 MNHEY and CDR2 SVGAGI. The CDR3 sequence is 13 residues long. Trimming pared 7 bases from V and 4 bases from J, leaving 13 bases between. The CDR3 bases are TGTGCCAGCAAACACCTTATCCGCTATGGCTACACCTTC. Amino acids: CASKHLIRYGYTF.

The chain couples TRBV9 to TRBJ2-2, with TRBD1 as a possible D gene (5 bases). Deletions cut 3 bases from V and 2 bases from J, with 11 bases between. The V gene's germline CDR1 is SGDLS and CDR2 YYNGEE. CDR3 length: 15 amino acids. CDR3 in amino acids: CASSGRTFNTGELFF. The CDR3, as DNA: TGTGCCAGCAGCGGACGGACATTTAACACCGGGGAGCTGTTTTTT. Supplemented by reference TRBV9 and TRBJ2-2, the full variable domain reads DSGVTQTPKHLITATGQRVTLRCSPRSGDLSVYWYQQSLDQGLQFLIQYYNGEERAKGNILERFSAQQFPDLHSELNLSSLELGDSALYFCASSGRTFNTGELFFGEGSRLTVL.

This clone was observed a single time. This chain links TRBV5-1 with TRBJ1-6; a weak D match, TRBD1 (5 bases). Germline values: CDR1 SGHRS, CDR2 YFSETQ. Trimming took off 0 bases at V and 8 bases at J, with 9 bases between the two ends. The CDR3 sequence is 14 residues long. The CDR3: CASSLDRTDSPLHF. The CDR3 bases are TGCGCCAGCAGCTTGGACAGGACGGATTCACCCCTCCACTTT. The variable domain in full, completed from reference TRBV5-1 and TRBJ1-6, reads KAGVTQTPRYLIKTRGQQVTLSCSPISGHRSVSWYQQTPGQGLQFLFEYFSETQRNKGNFPGRFSGRQFSNSRSEMNVSTLELGDSALYLCASSLDRTDSPLHFGNGTRLTVT.

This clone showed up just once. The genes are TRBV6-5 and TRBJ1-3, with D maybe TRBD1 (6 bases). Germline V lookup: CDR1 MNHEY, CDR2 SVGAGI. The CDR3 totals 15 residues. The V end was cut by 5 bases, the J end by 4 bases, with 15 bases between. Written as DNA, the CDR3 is TGTGCCAGCAGTAACCCCAGGGGTACGGGAAACACCATATATTTT. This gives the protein CASSNPRGTGNTIYF.

The CDR3 spells CASSSVRPETSLYEQYF. The CDR3 DNA follows: TGTGCCAGCAGCTCCGTCCGGCCCGAGACTAGTTTGTACGAGCAGTACTTC. The rearrangement links TRBV28 to TRBJ2-7, with a tentative D call TRBD2 (6 bases). There are 17 residues in the CDR3. The germline V gene encodes CDR1 MDHEN and CDR2 SYDVKM. V dropped 6 bases and J dropped 4 bases, with 25 bases sitting between them.

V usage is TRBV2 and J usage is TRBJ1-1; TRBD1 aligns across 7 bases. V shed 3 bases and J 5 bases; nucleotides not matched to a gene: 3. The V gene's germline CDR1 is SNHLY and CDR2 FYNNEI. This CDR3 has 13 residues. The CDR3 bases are TGTGCCAGCAGTGAGACAGGGAGGACTGAAGCTTTCTTT. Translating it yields CASSETGRTEAFF.

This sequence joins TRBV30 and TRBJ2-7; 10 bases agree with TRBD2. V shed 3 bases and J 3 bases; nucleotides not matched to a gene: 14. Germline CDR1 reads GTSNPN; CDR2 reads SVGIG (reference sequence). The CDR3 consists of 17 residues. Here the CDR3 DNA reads TGTGCCTGGAGCCCCCTAGCGGGAGCCTCCCTTATCTACGAGCAGTACTTC. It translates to CAWSPLAGASLIYEQYF.

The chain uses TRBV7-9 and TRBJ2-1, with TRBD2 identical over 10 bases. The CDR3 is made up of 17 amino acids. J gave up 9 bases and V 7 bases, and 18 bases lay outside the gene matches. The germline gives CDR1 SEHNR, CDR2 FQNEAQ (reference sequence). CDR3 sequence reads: CASTSLASSGSSGEQFF. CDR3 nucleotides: TGTGCCAGCACGAGCTTGGCCTCTAGCGGGAGTTCGGGTGAGCAGTTCTTC.